A selection of T cell receptor beta chains follows, all from one sample in a study of T cell responses to AZD1222 COVID-19 vaccine. Clones were sequenced by immunoSEQ multiplex PCR, and TCRdb holds only the in-frame ones, with some missing. Among 85,000 to 130,000 clones listed, less than 95% were seen once. The sample here was peripheral blood, taken 28 days after the second AZD1222 dose. The receptors were sampled from an adult who received the AZD1222 COVID-19 vaccine. CDR3s include the opening cysteine and the closing phenylalanine or tryptophan. A D gene is named only where the DNA matches it firmly.

v_call	j_call	d_call	cdr3_nt	cdr3_aa
TRBV6-5	TRBJ1-4	NA	TGTGCCAGCAGGACCGGGTCCCCTTATGAAAAACTGTTTTTT	CASRTGSPYEKLFF
TRBV27	TRBJ2-5	TRBD2	TGTGCCAGCAGTTTATCCGGGACTAGCGACTTGGAGACCCAGTACTTC	CASSLSGTSDLETQYF
TRBV18	TRBJ2-7	NA	TGTGCCAGCTCACCCAGACAGGCTTTGAGTGGCGAGCAGTACTTC	CASSPRQALSGEQYF
TRBV23-1	TRBJ1-6	NA	TGCGCCAGCAGTGAAAACCGCCGGGACTCTAATTCACCCCTCCACTTT	CASSENRRDSNSPLHF
TRBV18	TRBJ1-1	NA	TGTGCCAGCGTAAATTTGAACACTGAAGCTTTCTTT	CASVNLNTEAFF
TRBV7-2	TRBJ1-6	NA	TGTGCCAGCAGCTTAGGACAAAATTATAATTCACCCCTCCACTTT	CASSLGQNYNSPLHF
TRBV3-1/TRBV3-2	TRBJ2-7	NA	TGTGCCAGCAGCCTAAGTGGATCCGAGCAGTACTTC	CASSLSGSEQYF
TRBV6-9	TRBJ2-5	TRBD2	TGTGCCAGCAGTTACCGAACCGCGGGGGTCCAAGAGACCCAGTACTTC	CASSYRTAGVQETQYF
TRBV3-1/TRBV3-2	TRBJ2-5	TRBD2	TGTGCCAGCAGCCAGAGCCCGGGGGGGCGTTTTGAGACCCAGTACTTC	CASSQSPGGRFETQYF
TRBV6-9	TRBJ2-7	NA	TGTGCCAGCAGTTTTGGGGGCTTCTCCTACGAGCAGTACTTC	CASSFGGFSYEQYF
TRBV12-3/TRBV12-4	TRBJ2-7	NA	TGTGCCAGCAGCTACAACTACGAGCAGTACTTC	CASSYNYEQYF
TRBV7-2	TRBJ1-2	TRBD1	TGTGCCAGCAGCTTAGAGTGGGCAGGGGGCCATGGCTACACCTTC	CASSLEWAGGHGYTF
TRBV7-2	TRBJ2-5	NA	TGTGCCAGCAGCCCTGGGGACATTGCGGAGACCCAGTACTTC	CASSPGDIAETQYF
TRBV15	TRBJ2-1	TRBD2	TGTGCCACCAGCAGAGAAAGGGACTATACGATGCAGTTCTTC	CATSRERDYTMQFF
TRBV2	TRBJ2-1	TRBD1	TGTGCCAGCGTCGGGACAGGGGGCAATGAGCAGTTCTTC	CASVGTGGNEQFF
TRBV9	TRBJ1-6	TRBD1	TGTGCCAGCAGCGCGACAGGGGCCAGCTCCTATAATTCACCCCTCCACTTT	CASSATGASSYNSPLHF